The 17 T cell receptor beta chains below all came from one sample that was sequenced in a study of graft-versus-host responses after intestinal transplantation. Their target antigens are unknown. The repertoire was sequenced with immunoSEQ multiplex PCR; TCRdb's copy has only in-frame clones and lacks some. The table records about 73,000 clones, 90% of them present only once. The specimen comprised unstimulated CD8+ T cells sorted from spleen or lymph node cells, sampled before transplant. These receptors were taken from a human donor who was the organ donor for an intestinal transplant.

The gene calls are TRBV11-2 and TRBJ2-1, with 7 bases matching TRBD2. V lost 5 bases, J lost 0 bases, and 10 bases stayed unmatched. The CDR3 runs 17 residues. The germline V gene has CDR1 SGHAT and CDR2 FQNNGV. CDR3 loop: CASSLFWGGSSYNEQFF. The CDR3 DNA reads TGTGCCAGCAGCCTCTTCTGGGGGGGGAGCTCCTACAATGAGCAGTTCTTC. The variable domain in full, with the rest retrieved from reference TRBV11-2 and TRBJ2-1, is EAGVAQSPRYKIIEKRQSVAFWCNPISGHATLYWYQQILGQGPKLLIQFQNNGVVDDSQLPKDRFSAERLKGVDSTLKIQPAKLEDSAVYLCASSLFWGGSSYNEQFFGPGTRLTVL.

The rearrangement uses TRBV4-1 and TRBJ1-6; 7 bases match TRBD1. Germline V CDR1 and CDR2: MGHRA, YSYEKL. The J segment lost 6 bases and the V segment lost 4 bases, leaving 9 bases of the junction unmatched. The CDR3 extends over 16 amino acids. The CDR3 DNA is TGCGCCAGCAGCCCCGTATCGGGACAGCCTAATTCACCCCTCCACTTT. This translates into CASSPVSGQPNSPLHF.

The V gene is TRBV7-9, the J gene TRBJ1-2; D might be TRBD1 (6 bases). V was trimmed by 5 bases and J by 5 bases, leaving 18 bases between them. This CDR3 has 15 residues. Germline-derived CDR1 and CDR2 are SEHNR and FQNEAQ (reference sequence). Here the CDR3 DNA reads TGTGCCAGCAGCCTGGGGGCTACCAGCTTGTATGGCTACACCTTC. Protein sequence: CASSLGATSLYGYTF.

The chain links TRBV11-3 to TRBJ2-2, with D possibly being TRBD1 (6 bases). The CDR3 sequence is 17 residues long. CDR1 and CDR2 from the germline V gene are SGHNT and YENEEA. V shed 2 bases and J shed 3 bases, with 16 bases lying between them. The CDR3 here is CASSLNRAVGDTGELFF. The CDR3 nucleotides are TGTGCCAGCAGCTTAAACAGGGCAGTAGGTGACACCGGGGAGCTGTTTTTT. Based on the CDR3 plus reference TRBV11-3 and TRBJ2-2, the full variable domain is EAGVVQSPRYKIIEKKQPVAFWCNPISGHNTLYWYLQNLGQGPELLIRYENEEAVDDSQLPKDRFSAERLKGVDSTLKIQPAELGDSAVYLCASSLNRAVGDTGELFFGEGSRLTVL.

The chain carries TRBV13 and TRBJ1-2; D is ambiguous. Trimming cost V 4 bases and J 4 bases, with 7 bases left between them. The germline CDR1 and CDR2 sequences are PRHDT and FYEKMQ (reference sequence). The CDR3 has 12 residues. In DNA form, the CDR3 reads TGTGCCAGCAGCTCCGGAGTCTATGGCTACACCTTC. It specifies CASSSGVYGYTF.

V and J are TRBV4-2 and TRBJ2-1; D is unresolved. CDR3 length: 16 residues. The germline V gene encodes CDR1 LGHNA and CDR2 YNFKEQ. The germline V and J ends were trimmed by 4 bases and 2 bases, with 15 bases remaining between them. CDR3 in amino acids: CASSRAKRATYNEQFF. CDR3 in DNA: TGTGCCAGCAGCCGAGCAAAGAGAGCTACCTACAATGAGCAGTTCTTC.

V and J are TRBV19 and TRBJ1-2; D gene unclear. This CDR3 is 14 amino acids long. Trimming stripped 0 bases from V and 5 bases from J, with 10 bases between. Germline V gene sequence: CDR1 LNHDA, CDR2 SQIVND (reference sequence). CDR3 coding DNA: TGTGCCAGTAGTATAGACTCGGAGTTTTATGGCTACACCTTC. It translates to CASSIDSEFYGYTF.

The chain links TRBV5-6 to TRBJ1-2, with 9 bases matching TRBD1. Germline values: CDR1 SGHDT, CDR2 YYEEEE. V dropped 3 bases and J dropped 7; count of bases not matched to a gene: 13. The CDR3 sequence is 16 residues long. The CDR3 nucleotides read TGTGCCAGCAGCTGGGGACAGGGTATCTTGTCTTCTGGCTACACCTTC. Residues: CASSWGQGILSSGYTF.

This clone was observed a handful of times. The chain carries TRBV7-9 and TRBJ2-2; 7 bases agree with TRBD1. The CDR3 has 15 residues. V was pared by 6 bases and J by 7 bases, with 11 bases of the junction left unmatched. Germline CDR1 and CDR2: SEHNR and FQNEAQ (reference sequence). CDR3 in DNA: TGTGCCAGCAGTTTAAACAGGGGTTCGATCGGGGAGCTGTTTTTT. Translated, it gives CASSLNRGSIGELFF.

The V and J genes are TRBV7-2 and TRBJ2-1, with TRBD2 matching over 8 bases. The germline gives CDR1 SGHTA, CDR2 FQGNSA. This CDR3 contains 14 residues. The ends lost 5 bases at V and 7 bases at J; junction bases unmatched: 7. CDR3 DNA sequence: TGTGCCAGCAGCCCCAGGACTAGCCAGAATGAGCAGTTCTTC. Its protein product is CASSPRTSQNEQFF.

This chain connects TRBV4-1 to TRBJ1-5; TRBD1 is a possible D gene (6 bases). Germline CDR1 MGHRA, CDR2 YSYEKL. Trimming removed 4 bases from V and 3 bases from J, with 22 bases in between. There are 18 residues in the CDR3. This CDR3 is CASSLLGKRRDNNQPQHF. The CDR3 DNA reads TGCGCCAGCAGCCTACTTGGAAAAAGACGGGACAACAATCAGCCCCAGCATTTT.

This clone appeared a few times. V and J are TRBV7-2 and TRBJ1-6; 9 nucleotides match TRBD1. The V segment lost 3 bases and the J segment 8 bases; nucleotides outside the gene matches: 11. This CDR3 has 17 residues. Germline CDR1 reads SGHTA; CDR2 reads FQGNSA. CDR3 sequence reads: CASSFVPGQGKDSPLHF. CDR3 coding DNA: TGTGCCAGCAGCTTTGTTCCGGGACAGGGAAAAGATTCACCCCTCCACTTT.

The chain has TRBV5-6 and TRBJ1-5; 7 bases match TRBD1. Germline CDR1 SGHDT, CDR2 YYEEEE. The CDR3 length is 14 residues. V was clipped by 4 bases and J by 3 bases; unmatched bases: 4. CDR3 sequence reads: CASSPGTDNQPQHF. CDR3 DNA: TGTGCCAGCAGCCCCGGGACAGACAATCAGCCCCAGCATTTT.

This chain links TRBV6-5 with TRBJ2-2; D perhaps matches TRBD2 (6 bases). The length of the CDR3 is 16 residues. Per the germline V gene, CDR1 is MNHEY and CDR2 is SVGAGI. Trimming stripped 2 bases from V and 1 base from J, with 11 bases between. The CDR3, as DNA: TGTGCCAGCAGTTACGGGGACTCCTTGAACACCGGGGAGCTGTTTTTT. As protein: CASSYGDSLNTGELFF.

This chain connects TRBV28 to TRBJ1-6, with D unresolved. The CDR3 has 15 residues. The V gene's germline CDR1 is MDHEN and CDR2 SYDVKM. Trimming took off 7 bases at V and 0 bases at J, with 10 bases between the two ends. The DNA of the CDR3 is TGTGCCAGCATCGAGGTGGGCTCCTATAATTCACCCCTCCACTTT. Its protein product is CASIEVGSYNSPLHF.

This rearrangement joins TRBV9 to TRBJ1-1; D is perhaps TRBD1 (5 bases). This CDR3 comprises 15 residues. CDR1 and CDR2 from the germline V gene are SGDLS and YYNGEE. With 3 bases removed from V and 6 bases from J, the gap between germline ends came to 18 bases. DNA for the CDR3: TGTGCCAGCAGCGCAGAAGGGGTTCCGGCATCTGAAGCTTTCTTT. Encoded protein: CASSAEGVPASEAFF.

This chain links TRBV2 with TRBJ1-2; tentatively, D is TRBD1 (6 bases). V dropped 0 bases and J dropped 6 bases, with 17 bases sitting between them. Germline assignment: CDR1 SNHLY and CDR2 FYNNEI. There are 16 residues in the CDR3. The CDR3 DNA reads TGTGCCAGCAGTGAAGCGCTTGGGGGCAGGTTGAATGGCTACACCTTC. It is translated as CASSEALGGRLNGYTF.